This paragraph covers one T cell receptor beta chain sequence. There are many counts of this clonotype. The antigen it binds to is not known. One end of the junction fails to match germline, which may point to a read error. Sequencing took place on an Illumina HiSeq 2000. Multiplex PCR amplification was used to generate the TCR beta chain libraries. The amplified TCR beta chain products were analyzed by high-throughput sequencing. The public reads were run again by TCRdb, first through fastp at Q25 and then through MiXCR, and only productive beta chains were kept. CDR3 protein sequences are deduplicated, and each keeps its most common genes and DNA. Recorded for this sample are about 21,000 distinct CDR3 sequences; less than 35% of them occurred a single time. 11% of the sample is taken by the ten largest. The data were obtained in a study of breast tumors, draining lymph nodes, adjacent tissues (dated by TCRdb to the mid-2010s). Regarding the research as a whole: The study compared TCR beta repertoires across tumor, adjacent nontumor tissue and axillary lymph nodes from breast cancer patients. The study aimed to assess the relationships and possible T-cell exchange between tumor, surrounding tissue and draining lymph node repertoires in human breast cancer.

The germline V gene (reference sequence) sets CDR1 to SSHAT and CDR2 to FNYEAQ. The CDR3 has 16 amino acids, counting the end cysteine and phenylalanine. Of the read, only the CDR3 DNA is kept; its 48 bases are in frame from base 1. Findings and caveats that apply to the study as a whole: The conclusion that tumor T cells originate in lymph nodes was framed as consistent with a hypothesis rather than directly demonstrated. The data were considered consistent with the idea that most tumor T cells come from the lymph node and then expand in tumor tissue. Tumor T-cell repertoires showed less diversity than lymph node repertoires and more diversity than nontumor tissue repertoires, and tumor T-cell repertoires showed preferential V and J gene usage. Tumor and nontumor tissue repertoires were found to be significantly more similar in luminal-like than in basal-like breast cancer.

The chain couples TRBV7-7 to TRBJ2-5; a tentative D match to TRBD2 spans 5 bases. The origin of this receptor is a female donor with breast cancer. Some clones in this sample may be carry-over from other donors' samples. The sample consisted of breast tumor tissue. The DNA reads TGTGCTAGCAGCTTACAGAGAGGGCAACCGCAAGAGACCCAGTACTTC. This encodes CASSLQRGQPQETQYF.